Listed below are T cell receptor beta chains from one sample, sequenced in a study of tumor-infiltrating lymphocytes in oesophageal squamous cell carcinoma. MiXCR was run by TCRdb on the PCR reads, yielding one entry per CDR3 protein. Altogether 20,000 to 30,000 distinct CDR3 sequences are present, more than 30% being singletons, with the ten largest covering around a quarter. The specimen was esophageal tumor tissue. The receptor source for this set is a male donor with esophageal squamous cell carcinoma. The CDR3 runs from the conserved cysteine through the conserved F or W. The order of the fields is CDR3 length, V gene, J gene, CDR3 protein.

14,TRBV27,TRBJ2-1,CASSLSPGGGEQFF
18,TRBV15,TRBJ2-3,CATSRGPPSSKGTDTQYF
15,TRBV5-1,TRBJ1-4,CASSLSGGKEEKLFF
15,TRBV7-6,TRBJ1-6,CASSPSSGNRGEQFF
15,TRBV5-8,-,CASSFRSGGYNEQFF
15,TRBV7-2,-,CASSFFERGNYEQYF
15,TRBV6-6,TRBJ2-7,CASSYKREPTYEQYF
14,TRBV10-3,TRBJ2-1,CAIKDSQGYNEQFF
17,TRBV7-8,TRBJ2-3,CASSLILAGGKTDTQYF
15,TRBV19,TRBJ2-7,CASSHSWGSGYEQYF
14,TRBV6-4,TRBJ2-1,CASMSLGTTDTQFF
16,TRBV19,-,CATRLQGLAGGGEQFF